This T cell receptor (beta chain) appears in the sequencing data of a study of a mutant IDH1 vaccine in newly diagnosed glioma. Study-level background: Of treated patients, approximately 60% were men and roughly 38% women, averaging 40.4 years. It was radiotherapy, temozolomide, or both that patients received previously, with most receiving both. Notes on the study in general: The study observed vaccine-induced immune responses in 90% to 95% of patients.

Sample time point: week 47, end of study. Every single dose of the vaccine, 300 ug of mutant IDH1 20-mer peptide, came with topical imiquimod. Every donor had a new WHO grade 3 or 4 astrocytoma that was IDH1-mutant, with loss of nuclear ATRX. The assay was immunoSEQ multiplex PCR, and TCRdb's table has in-frame clones only and misses some. Of around 100,000 clones listed, around 92% are singletons. CDR3 length: 15 residues. V lost 5 bases to trimming and J lost 7 bases; unmatched junction nucleotides: 13. From germline, CDR1 is MNHEY and CDR2 SVGAGI. This clone came up many times. Its antigen is as yet unknown.

The receptor comes from a woman aged 50 to 65 with glioma. Specimen: PBMCs, collected from a glioma patient whose treatment included an IDH1 peptide vaccine. This rearrangement joins TRBV6-5 to TRBJ1-2; 7 nucleotides match TRBD1. The DNA of the CDR3 is TGTGCCAGCAGTACCGACCCCGGGACAGCTCGTGGCTACACCTTC. Amino acids: CASSTDPGTARGYTF.